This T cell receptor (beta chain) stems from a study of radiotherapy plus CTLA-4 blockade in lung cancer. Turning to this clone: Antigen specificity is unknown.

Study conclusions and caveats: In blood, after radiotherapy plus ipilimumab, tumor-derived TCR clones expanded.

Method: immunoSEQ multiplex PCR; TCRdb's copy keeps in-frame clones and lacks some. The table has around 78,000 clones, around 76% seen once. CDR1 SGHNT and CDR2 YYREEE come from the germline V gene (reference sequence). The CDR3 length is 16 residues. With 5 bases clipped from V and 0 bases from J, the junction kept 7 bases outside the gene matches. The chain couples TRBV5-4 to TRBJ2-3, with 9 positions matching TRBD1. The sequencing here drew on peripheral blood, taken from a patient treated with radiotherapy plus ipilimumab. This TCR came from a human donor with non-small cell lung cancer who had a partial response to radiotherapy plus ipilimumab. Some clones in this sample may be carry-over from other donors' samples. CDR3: CASRKQGAYSTDTQYF. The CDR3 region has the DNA TGTGCCAGCAGGAAACAGGGGGCTTATAGCACAGATACGCAGTATTTT.